These 27 T cell receptor beta chains share one sample of origin, sequenced in a study of blood T cell repertoires in COVID-19. Only in-frame clones appear in the TCRdb table, and some are missing; sequencing was by immunoSEQ multiplex PCR. The sample shows 250,000 to 350,000 clones, 85% to 90% of them seen only once. Sample: PBMCs or T cells enriched from blood (not recorded which). Receptors were obtained from a woman aged 18-29 years with acute COVID-19.

As concerns this clone: Other DNA sequences within the sample encode an identical CDR3. This rearrangement joins TRBV7-9 to TRBJ1-2; 7 bases are shared with TRBD1. The CDR3 spans 15 residues. J was trimmed by 2 bases and V by 1 base; bases with no gene match: 4. Germline values: CDR1 SEHNR, CDR2 FQNEAQ (reference sequence). The CDR3 sequence is CASSLGTGTNYGYTF. The CDR3 coding sequence is TGTGCCAGCAGCTTAGGGACAGGAACAAACTATGGCTACACCTTC.

The chain links TRBV7-6 to TRBJ2-6; 10 positions agree with TRBD2. This CDR3 comprises 19 residues. CDR1 and CDR2 from the germline V gene are SGHVS and FNYEAQ. Trimming removed 1 base from V and 4 bases from J; junction bases left unmatched: 10. This chain's CDR3 is CASSLGSGRAQIGANVLTF. The CDR3 nucleotides are TGTGCCAGCAGCTTAGGGAGCGGGAGGGCCCAAATCGGGGCCAACGTCCTGACTTTC.

V and J are TRBV18 and TRBJ2-3, with D unresolved. The CDR3 runs 14 residues. CDR1 is KGHSH and CDR2 is LQKENI in the germline V gene. V lost 1 base and J lost 3, with 8 bases in between. For the CDR3, the DNA is TGTGCCAGCTCACCACTCGACAAAACAGATACGCAGTATTTT. It translates to CASSPLDKTDTQYF.

This sequence joins TRBV5-5 and TRBJ2-7; 8 positions agree with TRBD1. CDR3 length: 14 residues. V was clipped by 6 bases and J by 3 bases; unmatched bases: 8. The germline V gene encodes CDR1 SGHKS and CDR2 YYEKEE (reference sequence). This chain's CDR3 is CASNPGQVNYEQYF. In DNA, the CDR3 is TGTGCCAGCAACCCGGGACAGGTCAACTACGAGCAGTACTTC.

This chain connects TRBV29-1 to TRBJ1-2, with 10 bases fitting TRBD1. The CDR3 spans 13 residues. J was trimmed by 6 bases and V by 4 bases; bases with no gene match: 5. The V gene's germline CDR1 is SQVTM and CDR2 ANQGSEA. For the CDR3, the DNA is TGCAGCGTTGCCTTGACAGGGGGCCATGGCTACACCTTC. Encoded protein: CSVALTGGHGYTF.

This sequence joins TRBV19 and TRBJ1-2; 8 bases match TRBD1. The CDR3 length is 16 residues. After removal of 5 bases from V and 0 bases from J, the junction contained 8 bases not matched to a gene. Germline CDR1 is LNHDA and CDR2 is SQIVND (reference sequence). The CDR3 protein is CASSFGTGPANYGYTF. The CDR3 nucleotides are TGTGCCAGTAGTTTCGGGACAGGCCCCGCTAACTATGGCTACACCTTC.

The chain combines TRBV15 with TRBJ2-1; D is undetermined. Per the germline V gene, CDR1 is LNHNV and CDR2 is YYDKDF (reference sequence). V was cut by 6 bases and J by 3 bases, with 9 bases left in between. This CDR3 has 13 amino acids. CDR3 sequence: CATRGGNYNEQFF. In DNA form, the CDR3 reads TGTGCCACCAGAGGCGGAAACTACAATGAGCAGTTCTTC.

This chain joins TRBV3-1 (or the pseudogene TRBV3-2) and TRBJ2-7; 11 nucleotides match TRBD2. This CDR3 is built from 14 residues. Trimming at V came to 6 bases and at J to 2 bases, leaving 3 bases not matched to a gene. The germline V gene encodes CDR1 LGHDT and CDR2 YNNKEL (reference sequence). DNA of the CDR3: TGTGCCAGCAGTTTAGCGGGAGGGCCCTACGAGCAGTACTTC. Its translation is CASSLAGGPYEQYF.

The chain combines TRBV15 with TRBJ2-7; 10 bases match TRBD2. The CDR3 totals 17 residues. V dropped 3 bases and J dropped 3; count of bases not matched to a gene: 11. Germline-derived CDR1 and CDR2 are LNHNV and YYDKDF (reference sequence). CDR3 sequence: CATSSSPTSGIYYEQYF. In DNA, the CDR3 is TGTGCCACCAGCAGCAGTCCTACTAGCGGGATCTACTACGAGCAGTACTTC.

The rearrangement joins TRBV2 to TRBJ2-5, with TRBD2 identical over 11 bases. CDR1 and CDR2 (germline): SNHLY, FYNNEI. V was clipped by 6 bases and J by 3 bases; unmatched bases: 3. This CDR3 is built from 14 residues. As DNA, the CDR3 is TGTGCCAGCAGCTTGACTAGCGGGAAAGAGACCCAGTACTTC. Translated: CASSLTSGKETQYF.

The chain recombines TRBV28 with TRBJ1-4, with unresolved D. Germline CDR1 and CDR2: MDHEN and SYDVKM. The length of the CDR3 is 14 residues. Trimming took 3 bases from V and 0 from J, leaving 5 bases between them. CDR3 sequence reads: CASSFVSTNEKLFF. CDR3 bases: TGTGCCAGCAGTTTCGTATCAACTAATGAAAAACTGTTTTTT.

The V call is TRBV27, the J call TRBJ2-1, with 14 bases that match TRBD2. V lost 4 bases, J lost 0 bases, and 8 bases stayed unmatched. CDR3 length equals 19 residues. Germline V gene data show CDR1 as MNHEY and CDR2 as SMNVEV (reference sequence). The CDR3 spells CASSSTSGRARSSYNEQFF. DNA for the CDR3: TGTGCCAGCAGTTCGACTAGCGGGAGGGCCCGAAGCTCCTACAATGAGCAGTTCTTC.

The rearrangement uses TRBV27 and TRBJ2-5, with 10 nucleotides matching TRBD2. This CDR3 contains 17 residues. Germline CDR1 reads MNHEY; CDR2 reads SMNVEV (reference sequence). Trimming cost V 6 bases and J 4 bases; bases outside gene matches: 14. CDR3 sequence: CASRSIRAGGRRETQYF. CDR3 nucleotide sequence: TGTGCCAGCAGATCTATTCGAGCGGGAGGGAGACGAGAGACCCAGTACTTC.

V is TRBV4-1 and J is TRBJ1-6, with D unclear. Trimming took 0 bases from V and 7 from J, leaving 13 bases between them. CDR3 length: 16 amino acids. Germline CDR1 is MGHRA and CDR2 is YSYEKL. The CDR3 sequence is CASSQDSGSYNSPLHF. The CDR3 nucleotides read TGCGCCAGCAGCCAAGATTCGGGGTCATACAATTCACCCCTCCACTTT.

This rearrangement joins TRBV28 to TRBJ1-2; weak D call: TRBD1 (6 bases). Germline V lookup: CDR1 MDHEN, CDR2 SYDVKM. The CDR3 is made up of 15 amino acids. The germline V and J ends were trimmed by 7 bases and 4 bases, with 19 bases remaining between them. The CDR3 DNA reads TGTGCCAGCACCCTTCGAGGACAGCCCCCCTATGGCTACACCTTC. It specifies CASTLRGQPPYGYTF.

The chain is built from TRBV29-1 and TRBJ1-1, with D unclear. Germline V gene sequence: CDR1 SQVTM, CDR2 ANQGSEA. V was trimmed by 5 bases and J by 4 bases, leaving 17 bases between them. CDR3 length: 14 residues. CDR3 sequence (DNA): TGCAGCGTTCTCCAAATTGTTAGCATCACTGAAGCTTTCTTT. Translating it yields CSVLQIVSITEAFF. The full variable domain, its missing parts supplied by reference TRBV29-1 and TRBJ1-1, is SAVISQKPSRDICQRGTSLTIQCQVDSQVTMMFWYRQQPGQSLTLIATANQGSEATYESGFVIDKFPISRPNLTFSTLTVSNMSPEDSSIYLCSVLQIVSITEAFFGQGTRLTVV.

In nucleotides, the CDR3 is TGTGCCAGCAGATTGAGGGGGCGTGAAGCTTTCTTT. Its protein product is CASRLRGREAFF. This sequence joins TRBV12-3 or TRBV12-4 and TRBJ1-1; 7 bases match TRBD1. V shed 6 bases, J shed 7 bases, and the junction held 5 bases outside the gene matches. CDR3 length: 12 residues.

CDR3 residues: CSVDIGGLNYGYTF. The DNA for the CDR3 is TGCAGCGTTGATATCGGGGGGCTTAACTATGGCTACACCTTC. This sequence joins TRBV29-1 and TRBJ1-2; TRBD1 is a possible D gene (6 bases). CDR1 and CDR2 (germline): SQVTM, ANQGSEA. The ends were cut back, 3 bases at V and 1 base at J, with 12 bases in the middle. This CDR3 is built from 14 residues.

This chain uses TRBV28 with TRBJ1-2; 12 bases line up with TRBD1. The trim removed 4 bases at V and 4 bases at J, leaving 10 bases unmatched. Germline CDR1 MDHEN, CDR2 SYDVKM. There are 17 residues in the CDR3. CDR3 residues: CASSSSGTGGLSYGYTF. As DNA, the CDR3 is TGTGCCAGCAGTTCCTCCGGGACAGGGGGCCTTAGCTATGGCTACACCTTC.

The gene calls are TRBV6-6 and TRBJ2-7; 7 bases are shared with TRBD1. CDR1 MNHNY and CDR2 SVGAGI come from the germline V gene (reference sequence). This CDR3 region has 16 residues. Trimming removed 0 bases from V and 2 bases from J; junction bases left unmatched: 7. CDR3 bases: TGTGCCAGCAGTTACTCAACTCGGCAGGGGGCCTACGAGCAGTACTTC. It yields the protein CASSYSTRQGAYEQYF.

This clone appeared a single time. Here the CDR3 reads CASSSGTSGRVGVADTQYF. Written as DNA, the CDR3 is TGTGCCAGCAGTTCCGGGACTAGCGGGAGAGTGGGGGTGGCAGATACGCAGTATTTT. The chain employs TRBV27 and TRBJ2-3; the match to TRBD2 covers 14 bases. V trimming: 4 bases; J trimming: 4 bases; junction bases outside the gene matches: 13. The germline CDR1 and CDR2 sequences are MNHEY and SMNVEV (reference sequence). This CDR3 has 19 residues.

The genes are TRBV4-3 and TRBJ1-1, with D possibly being TRBD1 (5 bases). Trimming removed 5 bases from V and 0 bases from J, with 19 bases in between. Germline CDR1 reads LGHNA; CDR2 reads YSLEER. This CDR3 has 17 amino acids. CDR3 amino acids: CASSEFFGGGLNTEAFF. The DNA for the CDR3 is TGCGCCAGCAGCGAGTTTTTTGGGGGAGGATTGAACACTGAAGCTTTCTTT.

A single count supports this clone. The chain is built from TRBV2 and TRBJ2-1, with 13 positions matching TRBD2. J gave up 4 bases and V 5 bases, and 8 bases lay outside the gene matches. Germline-derived CDR1 and CDR2 are SNHLY and FYNNEI. The length of the CDR3 is 17 residues. Here the CDR3 DNA reads TGTGCCAGCAGTCCAGGACTAGCGGGAGAACAATACAATGAGCAGTTCTTC. Encoded protein: CASSPGLAGEQYNEQFF.

The V call is TRBV10-2, the J call TRBJ2-1; 10 bases agree with TRBD2. J lost 4 bases, V lost 3 bases, and 6 bases had no gene match. This CDR3 spans 16 amino acids. Germline lookup yields CDR1 WSHSY and CDR2 SAAADI. The CDR3 loop reads CASSDATSGHYNEQFF. CDR3 nucleotide sequence: TGCGCCAGCAGTGACGCGACTAGCGGGCATTACAATGAGCAGTTCTTC.

In nucleotides, the CDR3 is TGTGCCAGCAGTAGCGGGGGTTTCGGCTACACCTTC. Protein product: CASSSGGFGYTF. J is TRBJ1-2 and V is TRBV6-5; maybe TRBD1 (5 bases). Trimming removed 5 bases from V and 8 bases from J, with 12 bases in between. CDR3 size: 12 residues. In germline, CDR1 is MNHEY, CDR2 SVGAGI.

The chain combines TRBV6-5 with TRBJ1-1; TRBD1 agrees at 9 bases. The CDR3 is 16 amino acids. Germline V CDR1 and CDR2: MNHEY, SVGAGI. J lost 8 bases, V lost 0 bases, and 10 bases had no gene match. CDR3 bases: TGTGCCAGCAGTTACTCGTCGGACAGGGGAGGCGGGGAAGCTTTCTTT. It is translated as CASSYSSDRGGGEAFF.

V is TRBV7-9 and J is TRBJ2-1; 7 nucleotides align to TRBD2. This CDR3 contains 16 residues. After removal of 0 bases from V and 7 bases from J, the junction contained 9 bases not matched to a gene. Germline assignment: CDR1 SEHNR and CDR2 FQNEAQ (reference sequence). DNA for the CDR3: TGTGCCAGCAGCTTAGCCGCGGGAGATTTGGCGAATGAGCAGTTCTTC. It translates to CASSLAAGDLANEQFF.